The clone carrying this T cell receptor (beta chain) has only a few counts. CDR1 is SGHKS and CDR2 is YYEKEE in the germline V gene (reference sequence). The ends were cut back, 2 bases at V and 1 base at J, with 12 bases in the middle. This CDR3 comprises 15 residues. Sequencing used immunoSEQ multiplex PCR; TCRdb keeps in-frame clones, though not all of them. The repertoire holds approximately 31,000 clones, with 75% to 90% as singletons. This entry comes from a study of blood T cell repertoires in COVID-19. As for the study in general: Researchers got acute and convalescent COVID-19 samples from the United States, Italy and Spain. The analysed material was cDNA or gDNA that came from T cells, B-cell-depleted T cells, or PBMCs.

This chain uses TRBV5-5 with TRBJ1-1, with D tentatively TRBD1 (5 bases). Sequencing used peripheral blood. The clonotype originates from a woman aged 80 or over with active or convalescent COVID-19. The CDR3 DNA follows: TGTGCCAGCAGCTTATTGCAGGGAAAGAACACTGAAGCTTTCTTT. Translating it yields CASSLLQGKNTEAFF. Supplemented by reference TRBV5-5 and TRBJ1-1, the full variable domain reads DAGVTQSPTHLIKTRGQQVTLRCSPISGHKSVSWYQQVLGQGPQFIFQYYEKEERGRGNFPDRFSARQFPNYSSELNVNALLLGDSALYLCASSLLQGKNTEAFFGQGTRLTVV.